This TCR beta chain was sequenced for a study of response to subunit inactivated influenza vaccine. Via MiXCR, TCRdb re-called the RT-PCR reads, giving one row per CDR3 protein. The table includes roughly 790,000 distinct CDR3 sequences, 21% detected once. Overall study results and limits: New T cells are recruited in small numbers by each seasonal influenza vaccination, according to the authors' suggestion.

This clonotype was observed a handful of times. Its antigen is unidentified. The CDR3 has 15 residues. J lost 2 bases, V lost 4 bases, and 4 bases had no gene match. Germline CDR1 SGHVS, CDR2 FNYEAQ. The clonotype comes from a middle-aged man who received an inactivated influenza vaccine. The chain combines TRBV7-6 with TRBJ2-2, with TRBD1 matching over 7 bases. The sequencing used PBMCs from blood, collected about 5 days after vaccination. The CDR3 DNA reads TGTGCCAGCAGCTCCGGGACAGAAAACACCGGGGAGCTGTTTTTT. Translation gives CASSSGTENTGELFF.